This T cell receptor (beta chain) was profiled in a study of T cell changes during pregnancy in multiple sclerosis. This clone showed up just once. Assay: immunoSEQ multiplex PCR; the TCRdb copy retains only in-frame clones and omits some. The sample contains approximately 61,000 clones, 91% of which appear only once. Between the trimmed V and J ends, which lost 5 bases and 2 bases, there was a span of 13 bases. Germline lookup yields CDR1 LNHDA and CDR2 SQIVND (reference sequence). The CDR3 is 14 residues long. This receptor was identified in a female donor in good health, enrolled as a control in a pregnancy study. This chain joins TRBV19 and TRBJ2-7, with D tentatively TRBD1 (6 bases). The sample was peripheral blood, taken after pregnancy. The chain's CDR3 is CASSVPDRPYEQYF. CDR3 nucleotide sequence: TGTGCCAGTAGTGTTCCGGACAGACCCTACGAGCAGTACTTC.